The rows below give T cell receptor beta chains drawn from one sample of a study of T-cell reconstitution after alpha-beta-depleted transplantation in children. TCRdb re-analysed the PCR reads in MiXCR, keeping a single row per CDR3 protein. The table lists a few hundred thousand distinct CDR3 sequences, over 9% of them singletons. The sequencing used PBMCs from the stem cell graft donor, collected from the stem cell graft. The receptors stem from a human donor who donated a stem cell graft to a child with acute lymphoblastic leukemia. Each CDR3 is given with its conserved first and last residue.

cdr3_aa	v_call	j_call
CASSALAGDLHEQYF	TRBV4-3	TRBJ2-7
CASSPRGQVTDTQYF	TRBV6-1	TRBJ2-3
CSVEMIGGPYNEQFF	TRBV29-1	TRBJ2-1
CATGQPQHF	TRBV27	TRBJ1-5
CASSLGLAVSDTQYF	TRBV7-6	TRBJ2-3
CASSLGRTGPYEQYF	TRBV7-2	TRBJ2-7
CSVEKGAGGRETQYF	TRBV29-1	TRBJ2-5
CASRTGLLNTEAFF	TRBV27	TRBJ1-1
CASSHPGTSDRINEQFF	TRBV5-1	TRBJ2-1
CASPPVNRLHYGYTF	TRBV19	TRBJ1-2
CASSLGRLPSYEQYF	TRBV11-2	TRBJ2-7
CASSSGREGYNEQFF	TRBV7-9	TRBJ2-1
CASSFLSWGSTDTQYF	TRBV12-3/TRBV12-4	TRBJ2-3
CASRPPLGALRHTQYF	TRBV28	TRBJ2-3
CASSPPTGQNSPLHF	TRBV18	TRBJ1-6
CASSLMVRSSYEQYF	TRBV11-2	TRBJ2-7
CASSPDPTDTQYF	TRBV12-3/TRBV12-4	TRBJ2-3
CASSPPQAGPYEQYF	TRBV7-9	TRBJ2-7
CSARDSGQYTGELFF	TRBV20-1	TRBJ2-2
CASRVLAGGVNPLSGANVLTF	TRBV6-2/TRBV6-3	TRBJ2-6
CASSPYDRDEQYF	TRBV7-9	TRBJ2-7
CASGLGTGRQFF	TRBV12-5	TRBJ2-1
CASSLRWHMDF	TRBV28	TRBJ2-7
CASSLYASGRAGGLETQYF	TRBV11-2	TRBJ2-5
CASSNEIVSPDEQFF	TRBV18	TRBJ2-1
CASSSAGGTGELFF	TRBV5-1	TRBJ2-2
CASSLAGGYSYEQYF	TRBV7-2	TRBJ2-7
CASSRGFEGQETQYF	TRBV4-2	TRBJ2-5
CASSHRTGDNQPQHF	TRBV6-9	TRBJ1-5
CASSLPRTAENTEAFF	TRBV7-9	TRBJ1-1
CASSSLAGGGTDTQYF	TRBV7-9	TRBJ2-3
CASSRGETGTLLEQYF	TRBV7-9	TRBJ2-7
CASSLASVAGNQPQHF	TRBV5-6	TRBJ1-5
CSVQAGNYNEQFF	TRBV20-1	TRBJ2-1
CSAAPSSGSSYNEQFF	TRBV20-1	TRBJ2-1
CASSATGGNTIYF	TRBV5-1	TRBJ1-3
CASSLTGQAEQYF	TRBV28	TRBJ2-7
CASRGQGSANTGELFF	TRBV12-3/TRBV12-4	TRBJ2-2
CSARDQSSGRYEQYF	TRBV20-1	TRBJ2-7
CASSRTRDRGGDIQYF	TRBV7-6	TRBJ2-4
CSARDLAYGQFF	TRBV20-1	TRBJ2-1